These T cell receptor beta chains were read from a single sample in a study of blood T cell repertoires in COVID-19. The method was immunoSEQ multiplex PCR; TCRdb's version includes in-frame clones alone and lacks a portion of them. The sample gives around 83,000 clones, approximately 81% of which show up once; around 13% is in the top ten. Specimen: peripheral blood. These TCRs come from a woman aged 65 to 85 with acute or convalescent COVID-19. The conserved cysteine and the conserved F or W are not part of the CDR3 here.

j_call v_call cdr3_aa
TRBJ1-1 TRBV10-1 ASSAGTGVLNTEAF
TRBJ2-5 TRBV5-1 ASSLEPGIAGGKETQY
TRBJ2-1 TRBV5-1 ASSFPDSHNEQF
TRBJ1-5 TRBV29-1 SVLIGDRVSQPQH
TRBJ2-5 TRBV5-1 ASSSGPDRIQETQY
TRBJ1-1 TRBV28 ASSLRTGRYTEAF
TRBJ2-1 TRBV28 ASSWTAGGTENEQF
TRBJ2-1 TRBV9 ASSADSPSGIQF
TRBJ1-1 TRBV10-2 ASRQGGVPEAF
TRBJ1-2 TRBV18 ASSPPDRPYGYT
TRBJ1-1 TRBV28 ASKDWTGGIWTEAF
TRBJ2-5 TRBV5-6 ASSRPGEGARETQY
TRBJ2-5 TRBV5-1 ASSFRPRETQY
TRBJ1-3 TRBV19 ASSIRPGASGNTIY
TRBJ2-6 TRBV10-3 AISEPNRAGANVLT
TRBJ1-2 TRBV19 ASRPGGGYGYT
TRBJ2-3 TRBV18 ASSVLPGGDTDTQY
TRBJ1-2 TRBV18 ASSRPGHLNYGYT
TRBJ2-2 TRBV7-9 ASSLLGGPGELF
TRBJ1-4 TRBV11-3 ASSSSGTRDEKLF
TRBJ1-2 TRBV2 ASRSFGYGYT
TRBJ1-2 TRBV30 AWSQGAGYT
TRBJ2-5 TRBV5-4 ASSLEGTTRVQTQY
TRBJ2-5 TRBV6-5 ASRTAGQETQY
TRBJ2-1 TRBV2 ASSRAVRSYNEQF
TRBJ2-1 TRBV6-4 ASSVSGGPIHEQF
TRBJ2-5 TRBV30 AWSGGPPETQY
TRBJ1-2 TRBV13 ASSLGRTGRERHGYT
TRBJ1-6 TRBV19 ASTQDRGQDSPLH
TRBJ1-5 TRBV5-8 ASSLGDSSNQPQH
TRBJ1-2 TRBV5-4 ASSLAEVGGYT
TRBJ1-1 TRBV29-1 SMSPGNTEAF
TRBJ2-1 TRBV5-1 ASSTVAGADEQF
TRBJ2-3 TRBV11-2 ASSLGDRGRGDTQY
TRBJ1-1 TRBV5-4 ASSSWGGTEAF
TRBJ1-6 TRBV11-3 ASSLGVQGRSPLH
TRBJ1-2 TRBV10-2 ASSAGENGYGYT
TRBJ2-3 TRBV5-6 ASSSTRTSGSKDTQY
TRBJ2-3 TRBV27 ASSPGQGRDTQY